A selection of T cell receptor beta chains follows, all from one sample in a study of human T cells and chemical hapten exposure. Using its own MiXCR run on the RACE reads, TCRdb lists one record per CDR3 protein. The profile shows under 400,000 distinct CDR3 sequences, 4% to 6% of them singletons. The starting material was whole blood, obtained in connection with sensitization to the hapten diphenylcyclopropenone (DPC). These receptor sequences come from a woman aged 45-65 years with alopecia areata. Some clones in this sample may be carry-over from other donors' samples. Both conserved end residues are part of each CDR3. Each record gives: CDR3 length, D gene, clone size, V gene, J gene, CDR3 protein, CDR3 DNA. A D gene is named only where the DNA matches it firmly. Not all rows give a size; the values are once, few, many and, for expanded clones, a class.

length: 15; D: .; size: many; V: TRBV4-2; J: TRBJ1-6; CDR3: CASSQEGAVNSPLHF; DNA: TGTGCCAGCAGCCAAGAAGGGGCGGTTAATTCACCCCTCCACTTT
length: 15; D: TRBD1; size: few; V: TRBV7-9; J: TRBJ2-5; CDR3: CASSLGQGFDETQYF; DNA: TGTGCCAGCAGCTTGGGACAGGGGTTTGACGAGACCCAGTACTTC
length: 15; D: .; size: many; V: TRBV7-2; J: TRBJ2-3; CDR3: CASSFPRGSTDTQYF; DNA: TGTGCCAGCAGCTTTCCGCGGGGAAGCACAGATACGCAGTATTTT
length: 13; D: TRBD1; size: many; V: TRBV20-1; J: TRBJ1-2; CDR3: CSARDNRGRIYTF; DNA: TGCAGTGCTAGAGATAATAGGGGGCGTATCTACACCTTC
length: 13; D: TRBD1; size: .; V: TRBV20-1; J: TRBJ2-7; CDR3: CSAFGDRSYEQYF; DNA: TGCAGTGCTTTTGGGGACAGGTCCTACGAGCAGTACTTC
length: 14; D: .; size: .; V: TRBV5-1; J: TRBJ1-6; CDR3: CASSLDSRNSPLHF; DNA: TGCGCCAGCAGCCTGGACAGCAGGAATTCACCCCTCCACTTT
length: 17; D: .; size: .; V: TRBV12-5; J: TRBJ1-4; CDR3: CASGSSRWGTTNEKLFF; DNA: TGTGCTAGTGGGTCCTCCCGATGGGGTACAACTAATGAAAAACTGTTTTTT
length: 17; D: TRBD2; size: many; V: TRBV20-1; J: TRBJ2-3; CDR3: CSAEPGTSGGSTDTQYF; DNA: TGCAGTGCAGAGCCCGGGACTAGCGGGGGGTCCACAGATACGCAGTATTTT
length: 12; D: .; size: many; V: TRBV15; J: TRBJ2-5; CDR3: CATSRPQETQYF; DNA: TGTGCCACCAGCAGACCTCAGGAGACCCAGTACTTC
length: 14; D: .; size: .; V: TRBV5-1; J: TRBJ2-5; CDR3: CASSSRDIGVRGYF; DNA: TGCGCCAGCAGCTCGCGGGACATAGGAGTACGGGGGTACTTC
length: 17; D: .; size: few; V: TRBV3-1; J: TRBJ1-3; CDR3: CASSQDHPARSGNTIYF; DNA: TGTGCCAGCAGCCAAGATCACCCGGCGCGCTCTGGAAACACCATATATTTT
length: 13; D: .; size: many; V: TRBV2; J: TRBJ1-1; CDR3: CASRSRRDTEAFF; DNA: TGTGCCAGCAGAAGCAGGCGGGACACTGAAGCTTTCTTT
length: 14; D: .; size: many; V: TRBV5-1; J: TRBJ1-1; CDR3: CASSLDRAGTEAFF; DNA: TGCGCCAGCAGCTTGGATAGGGCTGGGACTGAAGCTTTCTTT
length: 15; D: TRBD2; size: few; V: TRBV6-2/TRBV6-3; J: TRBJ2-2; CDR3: CASRLAGPRSGELFF; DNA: TGTGCCAGCAGACTAGCGGGACCGAGGTCCGGGGAGCTGTTTTTT
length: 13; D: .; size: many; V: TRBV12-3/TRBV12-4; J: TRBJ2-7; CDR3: CASSLMENYEQYF; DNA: TGTGCCAGCAGTTTAATGGAAAACTACGAGCAGTACTTC
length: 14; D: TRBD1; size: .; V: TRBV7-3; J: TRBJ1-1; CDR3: CASSLTGPSTEAFF; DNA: TGTGCCAGCAGCTTGACAGGGCCGAGCACTGAAGCTTTCTTT
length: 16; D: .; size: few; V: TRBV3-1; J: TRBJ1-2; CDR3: CASSHDGSTTGYGYTF; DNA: TGTGCCAGCAGCCATGACGGGTCTACCACCGGCTATGGCTACACCTTC
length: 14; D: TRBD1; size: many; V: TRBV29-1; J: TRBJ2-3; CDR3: CSVKGQGAADTQYF; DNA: TGCAGCGTTAAGGGACAGGGGGCCGCAGATACGCAGTATTTT
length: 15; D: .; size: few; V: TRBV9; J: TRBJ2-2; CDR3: CASSLDMAGAGELFF; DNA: TGTGCCAGCAGCTTGGATATGGCGGGTGCCGGGGAGCTGTTTTTT
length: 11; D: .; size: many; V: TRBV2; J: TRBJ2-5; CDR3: CAGLAGETQYF; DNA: TGTGCCGGATTAGCAGGCGAGACCCAGTACTTC
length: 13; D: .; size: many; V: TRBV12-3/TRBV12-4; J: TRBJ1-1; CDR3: CASRRTPNTEAFF; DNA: TGTGCCAGCAGAAGGACGCCGAACACTGAAGCTTTCTTT
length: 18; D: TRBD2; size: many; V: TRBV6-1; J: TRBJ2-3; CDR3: CASSLIAGGIGSADTQYF; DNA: TGTGCCAGCAGTCTAATAGCGGGGGGGATTGGTTCGGCAGATACGCAGTATTTT
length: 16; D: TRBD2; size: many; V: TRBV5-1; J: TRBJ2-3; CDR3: CASSGKGLASTDTQYF; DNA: TGCGCCAGCAGCGGGAAGGGACTAGCTAGCACAGATACGCAGTATTTT
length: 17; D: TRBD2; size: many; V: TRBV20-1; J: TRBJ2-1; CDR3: CSARVSGGATSRTKQFF; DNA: TGCAGTGCTAGAGTTAGCGGGGGGGCCACCTCCCGCACGAAACAGTTCTTC
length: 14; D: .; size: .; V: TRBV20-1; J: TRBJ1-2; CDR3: CSARVAGSNYGYTF; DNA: TGCAGTGCTAGAGTAGCAGGATCTAACTATGGCTACACCTTC
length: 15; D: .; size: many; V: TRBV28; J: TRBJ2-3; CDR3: CASSFQEGGTDTQYF; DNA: TGTGCCAGCAGTTTTCAAGAGGGAGGCACAGATACGCAGTATTTT
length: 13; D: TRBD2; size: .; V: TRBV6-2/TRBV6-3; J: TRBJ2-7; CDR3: CATARGGSYEQYF; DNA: TGTGCCACCGCGAGGGGAGGGTCCTACGAGCAGTACTTC
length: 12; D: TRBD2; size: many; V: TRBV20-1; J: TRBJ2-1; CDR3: CSEGGRANEQFF; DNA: TGCAGTGAGGGCGGGAGGGCCAATGAGCAGTTCTTC